The 12 T cell receptor beta chains given below trace back to one sample, sequenced in a study of T cells in Graves' hyperthyroidism and ophthalmopathy. Amplified TCR beta CDR3 regions derived from RNA transcripts. HTBI primers were the set used in a first-round RT-PCR of the TCR CDR3. A single record per CDR3 protein comes from TCRdb applying MiXCR to the multiplex PCR reads. The data contain around 690,000 distinct CDR3 sequences, roughly a sixth of them singletons. The material sequenced was blood. Receptors originate from a man in his fifties or sixties with Graves' hyperthyroidism.

The chain employs TRBV20-1 and TRBJ2-1, with 16 bases matching TRBD2. This CDR3 contains 13 residues. After removal of 5 bases from V and 10 bases from J, the junction contained 2 bases not matched to a gene. Germline-derived CDR1 and CDR2 are DFQATT and SNEGSKA (reference sequence). The CDR3 coding sequence is TGCAGTGCTCCGGGACTAGCGGGAGGGGAGCAGTTCTTC. It codes for CSAPGLAGGEQFF.

This clonotype came up many times. This chain links TRBV7-9 with TRBJ2-7; TRBD1 aligns across 7 bases. Germline CDR1 reads SEHNR; CDR2 reads FQNEAQ (reference sequence). With 6 bases clipped from V and 7 bases from J, the junction kept 15 bases outside the gene matches. The CDR3 is 15 amino acids. CDR3 sequence: CASSPPGQRTFEQYF. CDR3 bases: TGTGCCAGCAGTCCGCCGGGACAGCGTACGTTTGAGCAGTACTTC. The variable domain in full, with the rest retrieved from reference TRBV7-9 and TRBJ2-7, is DTGVSQNPRHKITKRGQNVTFRCDPISEHNRLYWYRQTLGQGPEFLTYFQNEAQLEKSRLLSDRFSAERPKGSFSTLEIQRTEQGDSAMYLCASSPPGQRTFEQYFGPGTRLTVT.

The chain is built from TRBV9 and TRBJ2-3; tentatively, D is TRBD1 or TRBD2 (5 bases each). Trimming took 4 bases from V and 2 from J, leaving 17 bases between them. Germline V lookup: CDR1 SGDLS, CDR2 YYNGEE. This CDR3 is 16 amino acids long. The CDR3 DNA follows: TGTGCCAGCAGCTCCCCCGGGGCCGTGTTCACAGATACGCAGTATTTT. Translation: CASSSPGAVFTDTQYF.

This clonotype turned up a few times. The genes are TRBV20-1 and TRBJ2-3; D is unclear. V lost 1 base and J 6 bases, leaving 8 bases between the germline ends. This CDR3 region has 12 residues. From germline, CDR1 is DFQATT and CDR2 SNEGSKA (reference sequence). CDR3 in DNA: TGCAGTGCTAGAGGCGGCTTTGATACGCAGTATTTT. The encoded protein is CSARGGFDTQYF.

This clonotype was picked up a small number of times. The chain employs TRBV9 and TRBJ2-2; a weak D match, TRBD2 (6 bases). CDR3 length: 14 residues. From germline, CDR1 is SGDLS and CDR2 YYNGEE. Between the trimmed V and J ends, which lost 0 bases and 6 bases, there was a span of 9 bases. The CDR3 nucleotides are TGTGCCAGCAGCGTAGTCGGGGGATCCGGGGAGCTGTTTTTT. The encoded protein is CASSVVGGSGELFF.

This rearrangement joins TRBV4-1 to TRBJ1-5, with D possibly matching TRBD1 (5 bases). Trimming pared 1 base from V and 4 bases from J, leaving 17 bases between. Germline V lookup: CDR1 MGHRA, CDR2 YSYEKL. This CDR3 region has 17 residues. The CDR3 spells CASSQVRGREGNQPQHF. As DNA, the CDR3 is TGCGCCAGCAGCCAAGTTAGAGGCAGGGAAGGTAATCAGCCCCAGCATTTT.

This clonotype appeared a few times. CDR3 amino acids: CASSRLTGWNTEAFF. The CDR3 DNA reads as TGTGCCAGCAGCCGACTGACAGGGTGGAACACTGAAGCTTTCTTT. The genes are TRBV14 and TRBJ1-1; 7 nucleotides agree with TRBD1. The V gene's germline CDR1 is SGHDN and CDR2 FVKESK. The J segment lost 1 base and the V segment lost 4 bases, leaving 6 bases of the junction unmatched. The length of the CDR3 is 15 residues.

V is TRBV5-6 and J is TRBJ2-3; D possibly corresponds to TRBD2 (7 bases). The CDR3 runs to 14 residues. With 1 base removed from V and 6 bases from J, the gap between germline ends came to 12 bases. Germline CDR1 reads SGHDT; CDR2 reads YYEEEE. The CDR3 protein is CASSLWEGVDTQYF. In DNA form, the CDR3 reads TGTGCCAGCAGCTTGTGGGAGGGGGTGGATACGCAGTATTTT.

V usage is TRBV6-2 or TRBV6-3 and J usage is TRBJ1-2; D is undetermined. V lost 0 bases and J lost 6, with 8 bases in between. This CDR3 spans 13 amino acids. Looked up from germline, CDR1 is MNHEY and CDR2 is SVGEGT. The CDR3 region is CASSYSAYDGYTF. In nucleotides, the CDR3 is TGTGCCAGCAGTTACTCGGCGTATGATGGCTACACCTTC.

There are many counts of this clonotype. The gene calls are TRBV24-1 and TRBJ1-1, with TRBD1 matching 8 bases. The length of the CDR3 is 14 residues. V gave up 7 bases and J gave up 4 bases; unmatched junction bases: 7. Germline V gene data show CDR1 as KGHDR and CDR2 as SFDVKD. The CDR3 DNA sequence: TGTGCCACCAGCCCAGGGGGCCGGGGCACTGAAGCTTTCTTT. Its translation is CATSPGGRGTEAFF.

This clonotype was found a few times. The gene calls are TRBV20-1 and TRBJ2-3; D remains unclear. Trimming stripped 7 bases from V and 1 base from J, with 9 bases between. CDR3 length: 12 residues. Germline CDR1 reads DFQATT; CDR2 reads SNEGSKA (reference sequence). The CDR3 bases are TGCAGTGGACATAGAGGCACAGATACGCAGTATTTT. Its protein product is CSGHRGTDTQYF.

This clonotype was counted many times. This chain links TRBV6-5 with TRBJ2-7, with 8 bases that match TRBD1. The CDR3 has 15 residues. Germline V gene data show CDR1 as MNHEY and CDR2 as SVGAGI. Trimming took 2 bases from V and 2 from J; bases not matched to a gene: 5. The CDR3 nucleotides are TGTGCCAGCAGTTACGATGCACAGGGGGCCTACGAGCAGTACTTC. It yields the protein CASSYDAQGAYEQYF.